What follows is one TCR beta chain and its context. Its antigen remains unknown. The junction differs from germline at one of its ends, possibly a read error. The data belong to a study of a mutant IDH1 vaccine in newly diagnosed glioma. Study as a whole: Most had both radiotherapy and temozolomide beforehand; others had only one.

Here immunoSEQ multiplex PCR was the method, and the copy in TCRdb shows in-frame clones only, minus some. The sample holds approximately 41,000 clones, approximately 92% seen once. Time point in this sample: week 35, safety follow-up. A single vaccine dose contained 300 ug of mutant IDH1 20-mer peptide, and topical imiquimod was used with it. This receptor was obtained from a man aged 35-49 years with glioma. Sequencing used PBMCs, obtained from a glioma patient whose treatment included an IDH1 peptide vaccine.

The CDR3 DNA reads as TGTGCCAGCAGCTTAGTCTGGGGGCGCGGGATGAACACTAAAGCTTTCTTT. It codes for CASSLVWGRGMNTKAFF. The chain links TRBV11-2 to TRBJ1-1, with D tentatively TRBD1 (6 bases). The CDR3 is 17 residues long. The germline V gene encodes CDR1 SGHAT and CDR2 FQNNGV.